A single sample is the source of the 19 T cell receptor beta chains below, sequenced in a study of technical replicates of blood from a few donors. Produced via immunoSEQ multiplex PCR; TCRdb's table is partial and in-frame only. Among 70,000 to 95,000 clones listed, 94% were seen once. Sequencing input: T cells isolated from PBMCs. These receptors came from a human donor in good health.

This chain connects TRBV21-1 to TRBJ1-5; the table's D call, TRBD1, was not checked against the DNA. TRBV21-1 is classified as a pseudogene. CDR3 length equals 15 residues. The CDR3 loop is CASSKVQGDCQPQHF. DNA for the CDR3: TGTGCCAGCAGCAAAGTACAGGGAGATTGTCAGCCCCAGCATTTT.

This chain uses TRBV5-4 with TRBJ1-1, with D perhaps TRBD1 (5 bases). Trimming cost V 9 bases and J 0 bases, with 21 bases left between them. This CDR3 spans 16 amino acids. Per germline, CDR1 SGHNT and CDR2 YYREEE (reference sequence). CDR3: CATRRSGAAMNTEAFF. CDR3 coding DNA: TGTGCCACCCGCCGGTCTGGGGCAGCCATGAACACTGAAGCTTTCTTT.

V gene TRBV5-4 combines with J gene TRBJ2-7, with D possibly being TRBD2 (5 bases). The germline V gene encodes CDR1 SGHNT and CDR2 YYREEE (reference sequence). The CDR3 extends over 15 amino acids. V was shortened by 4 bases and J by 3 bases, with 17 bases between the two germline ends. The CDR3 bases are TGTGCCAGCAGCGCCCCTTTGAGCGGAAGCTACGAGCAGTACTTC. It codes for CASSAPLSGSYEQYF.

CDR3 amino acids: CASVGNYGYTF. The CDR3 DNA reads TGTGCCAGCGTCGGGAACTATGGCTACACCTTC. The gene calls are TRBV6-1 and TRBJ1-2; the D is unclear. V was clipped by 8 bases and J by 2 bases, with 6 bases between them. The CDR3 runs to 11 residues. Germline V gene data show CDR1 as MNHNS and CDR2 as SASEGT.

The chain is built from TRBV12-5 and TRBJ2-1; D remains ambiguous. V lost 2 bases, J lost 4 bases, and 6 bases lay in between. The CDR3 covers 13 residues. Germline assignment: CDR1 LGHNT and CDR2 FRNRAP. The chain's CDR3 is CASGLLSYNEQFF. The CDR3 coding sequence is TGTGCTAGTGGTTTGTTGTCGTACAATGAGCAGTTCTTC.

The V and J genes are TRBV5-1 and TRBJ2-5; TRBD2 might be the D (5 bases). The V end was cut by 1 base, the J end by 5 bases, with 18 bases between. From germline, CDR1 is SGHRS and CDR2 YFSETQ. The CDR3 totals 16 residues. CDR3 sequence: CASSLLWTGEGETQYF. CDR3 bases: TGCGCCAGCAGCTTGTTATGGACGGGCGAGGGTGAGACCCAGTACTTC.

This chain uses TRBV18 with TRBJ1-1; weak D call: TRBD1 (5 bases). The CDR3 runs 13 residues. Germline CDR1 KGHSH, CDR2 LQKENI. V lost 3 bases and J 7 bases, leaving 12 bases between the germline ends. The CDR3 DNA follows: TGTGCCAGCTCACCCGCAGGGCGGAGTGAAGCTTTCTTT. Residues: CASSPAGRSEAFF.

V is TRBV21-1 and J is TRBJ2-2; the table gives TRBD2 as D, unverified against the DNA. TRBV21-1 constitutes a pseudogene. The CDR3 is 13 amino acids. In nucleotides, the CDR3 is TGTGCCAGCAGCAAGGGAGGGGCCGGGGAGCTGTTTTTT. Protein: CASSKGGAGELFF.

Here the CDR3 reads CASSTRDSSWMSPLHF. The CDR3 DNA is TGTGCCAGCAGCACCCGGGACTCCTCGTGGATGTCACCCCTCCACTTT. This sequence joins TRBV7-8 and TRBJ1-6; D possibly corresponds to TRBD1 (5 bases). The V end lost 5 bases, the J end lost 10 bases, and 21 bases lay between the germline ends. Germline assignment: CDR1 SGHVS and CDR2 FQNEAQ. The CDR3 is made up of 16 amino acids. The entire variable domain, with the rest obtained from reference TRBV7-8 and TRBJ1-6, is as follows: GAGVSQSPRYKVAKRGQDVALRCDPISGHVSLFWYQQALGQGPEFLTYFQNEAQLDKSGLPSDRFFAERPEGSVSTLKIQRTQQEDSAVYLCASSTRDSSWMSPLHFGNGTRLTVT.

The V call is TRBV7-7, the J call TRBJ2-2; TRBD1 is a possible D gene (5 bases). The V end lost 5 bases, the J end lost 2 bases, and 15 bases lay between the germline ends. This CDR3 region has 16 residues. Germline V gives CDR1 SSHAT, CDR2 FNYEAQ (reference sequence). The CDR3, as DNA: TGTGCCAGCAGCCAAACTGACAGCCCTAACACCGGGGAGCTGTTTTTT. Protein sequence: CASSQTDSPNTGELFF.

This clone has only a few counts. The chain combines TRBV30 with TRBJ1-1; D is perhaps TRBD1 (6 bases). This CDR3 comprises 12 residues. Trimming removed 3 bases from V and 6 bases from J, with 11 bases in between. The germline V gene has CDR1 GTSNPN and CDR2 SVGIG (reference sequence). DNA of the CDR3: TGTGCCTGGAGGAAGGACAGCCCTGAAGCTTTCTTT. It specifies CAWRKDSPEAFF. Filled out from reference TRBV30 and TRBJ1-1, the complete variable domain reads SQTIHQWPATLVQPVGSPLSLECTVEGTSNPNLYWYRQAAGRGLQLLFYSVGIGQISSEVPQNLSASRPQDRQFILSSKKLLLSDSGFYLCAWRKDSPEAFFGQGTRLTVV.

The chain recombines TRBV5-4 with TRBJ2-1; D is uncertain. Trimming left V 0 bases short and J 4 bases short, with 14 bases between. The CDR3 contains 16 residues. CDR1 is SGHNT and CDR2 is YYREEE in the germline V gene (reference sequence). The CDR3 region is CASSLDVSGGYNEQFF. The DNA for the CDR3 is TGTGCCAGCAGCTTGGACGTGTCGGGTGGGTACAATGAGCAGTTCTTC.

The chain recombines TRBV7-9 with TRBJ1-5, with TRBD1 as a possible D gene (5 bases). This CDR3 region has 15 residues. The germline gives CDR1 SEHNR, CDR2 FQNEAQ (reference sequence). V was pared by 4 bases and J by 1 base, with 11 bases between. The CDR3 sequence is CASSSAGQSNQPQHF. In DNA, the CDR3 is TGTGCCAGCAGCTCAGCGGGGCAGAGCAATCAGCCCCAGCATTTT.

The chain combines TRBV6-4 with TRBJ2-2; 9 nucleotides match TRBD2. J lost 7 bases, V lost 4 bases, and 4 bases had no gene match. In germline, CDR1 is MRHNA, CDR2 SNTAGT. CDR3 size: 14 residues. The CDR3 coding sequence is TGTGCCAGCAGTGTTAAGCGGGAGGTCGGGGAGCTGTTTTTT. This sequence encodes CASSVKREVGELFF.

As regards this clone: Sequence at one end of the junction differs from germline and may be a read error. The chain is built from TRBV4-1 and TRBJ2-7; 9 bases match TRBD2. The CDR3 extends over 13 amino acids. The germline gives CDR1 MGHRA, CDR2 YSYEKL. The CDR3 DNA sequence: TGCGCCAGCACCCAAGCGGGGGGAGACGAGCAGTACTTC. The encoded protein is CASTQAGGDEQYF.

The J gene is TRBJ2-5, the V gene TRBV28; TRBD1 agrees at 7 bases. V lost 3 bases, J lost 13 bases, and 8 bases stayed unmatched. CDR3 length: 12 residues. CDR1 and CDR2 from the germline V gene are MDHEN and SYDVKM. CDR3 amino acids: CASSLRQGSPYF. Written as DNA, the CDR3 is TGTGCCAGCAGTTTGAGACAGGGCAGCCCGTACTTC.

J is TRBJ1-1 and V is TRBV11-3; 8 positions match TRBD1. This CDR3 is built from 14 residues. The ends lost 5 bases at V and 4 bases at J; junction bases unmatched: 6. Germline V gene data show CDR1 as SGHNT and CDR2 as YENEEA. The CDR3 DNA is TGTGCCAGCAGCGACAGGGGTGCGGTCACTGAAGCTTTCTTT. Translation: CASSDRGAVTEAFF.

CDR3 DNA: TGTGCCAGCAGCTTAGCAGACGACCTAGAATACTTC. Amino acids: CASSLADDLEYF. This chain links TRBV7-9 with TRBJ2-7; D uncertain. The CDR3 consists of 12 residues. Trimming took off 0 bases at V and 13 bases at J, with 13 bases between the two ends. Germline V lookup: CDR1 SEHNR, CDR2 FQNEAQ (reference sequence).

The table lists this clone with a count of one. The CDR3 coding sequence is TGTGCCAGCAGCTTCAACGGGGGGGCCGGGGAGCAGTACTTC. Amino acids: CASSFNGGAGEQYF. The chain recombines TRBV11-1 with TRBJ2-7; 8 nucleotides match TRBD2. V trimming: 3 bases; J trimming: 7 bases; junction bases outside the gene matches: 8. From germline, CDR1 is SGHAT and CDR2 FQDESV (reference sequence). This CDR3 contains 14 residues. The entire variable domain, with the rest obtained from reference TRBV11-1 and TRBJ2-7, is as follows: EAEVAQSPRYKITEKSQAVAFWCDPISGHATLYWYRQILGQGPELLVQFQDESVVDDSQLPKDRFSAERLKGVDSTLKIQPAELGDSAMYLCASSFNGGAGEQYFGPGTRLTVT.